This entry features one T cell receptor (beta chain) sequence. This specimen comes from a study of cytomegalovirus exposure and HLA in healthy donors. Generated by immunoSEQ multiplex PCR, the TCRdb table keeps only in-frame clones and is missing some. Among approximately 56,000 clones listed, over 85% were seen once. The clonotype comes from a man aged 18 to 30 in good health and CMV-seronegative. Material: PBMCs.

CDR3 sequence: CASSSLRGDHSEQYF. CDR3 nucleotide sequence: TGTGCCAGCAGCTCCCTCAGGGGGGATCACTCCGAGCAGTACTTC. This chain uses TRBV11-2 with TRBJ2-7; possible D gene TRBD1, 7 bases. The CDR3 sequence is 15 residues long. Germline CDR1 SGHAT, CDR2 FQNNGV. V was trimmed by 4 bases and J by 6 bases, leaving 19 bases between them.